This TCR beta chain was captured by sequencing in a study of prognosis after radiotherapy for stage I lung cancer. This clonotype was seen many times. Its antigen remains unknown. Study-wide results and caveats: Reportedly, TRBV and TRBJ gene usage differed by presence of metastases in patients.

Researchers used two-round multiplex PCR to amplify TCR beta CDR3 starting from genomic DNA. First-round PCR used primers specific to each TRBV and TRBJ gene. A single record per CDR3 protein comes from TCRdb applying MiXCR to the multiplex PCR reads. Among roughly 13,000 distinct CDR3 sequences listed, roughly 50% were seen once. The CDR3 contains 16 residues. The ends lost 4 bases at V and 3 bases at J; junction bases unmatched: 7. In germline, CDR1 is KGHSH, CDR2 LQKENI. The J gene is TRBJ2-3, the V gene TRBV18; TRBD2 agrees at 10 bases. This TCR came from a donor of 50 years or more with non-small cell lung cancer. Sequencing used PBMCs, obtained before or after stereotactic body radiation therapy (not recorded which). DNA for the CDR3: TGTGCCAGCTCACTACTAGCGGGACGTGGAACAGATACGCAGTATTTT. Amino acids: CASSLLAGRGTDTQYF.